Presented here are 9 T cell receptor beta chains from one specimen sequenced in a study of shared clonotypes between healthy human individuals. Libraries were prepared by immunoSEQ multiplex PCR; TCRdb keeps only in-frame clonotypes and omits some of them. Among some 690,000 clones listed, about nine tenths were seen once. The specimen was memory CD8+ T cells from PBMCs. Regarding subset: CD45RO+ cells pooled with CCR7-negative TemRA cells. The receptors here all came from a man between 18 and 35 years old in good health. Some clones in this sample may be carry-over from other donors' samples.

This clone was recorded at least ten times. The CDR3 is CASSLNGRGYNEQFF. The CDR3 DNA is TGTGCCAGCAGCTTAAACGGACGAGGGTACAATGAGCAGTTCTTC. The chain is built from TRBV7-3 and TRBJ2-1, with D possibly matching TRBD2 (5 bases). The CDR3 consists of 15 residues. Trimming took 1 base from V and 4 from J, leaving 11 bases between them. Germline CDR1 SGHTA, CDR2 FQGTGA.

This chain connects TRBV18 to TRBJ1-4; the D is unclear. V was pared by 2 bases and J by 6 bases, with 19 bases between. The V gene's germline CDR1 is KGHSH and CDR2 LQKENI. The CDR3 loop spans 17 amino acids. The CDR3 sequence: CASSPNGPRHNDEKLFF. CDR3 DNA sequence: TGTGCCAGCTCACCAAACGGTCCAAGGCACAACGATGAAAAACTGTTTTTT.

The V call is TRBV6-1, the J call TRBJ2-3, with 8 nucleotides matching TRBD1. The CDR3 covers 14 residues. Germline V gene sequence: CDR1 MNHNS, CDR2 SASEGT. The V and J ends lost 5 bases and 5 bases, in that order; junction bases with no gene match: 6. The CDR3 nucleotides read TGTGCCAGCAGTCCTGGACAGGGAGTAGATACGCAGTATTTT. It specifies CASSPGQGVDTQYF.

This CDR3 reads CASSLGQGYNEQFF. The DNA for the CDR3 is TGTGCCAGCAGCTTAGGACAGGGTTACAATGAGCAGTTCTTC. The V call is TRBV7-7, the J call TRBJ2-1; 7 bases are a match to TRBD1. The CDR3 runs to 14 residues. V lost 1 base and J lost 4; bases outside the gene matches: 1. CDR1 SSHAT and CDR2 FNYEAQ come from the germline V gene (reference sequence). The whole variable domain, filled in from reference TRBV7-7 and TRBJ2-1, reads GAGVSQSPRYKVTKRGQDVTLRCDPISSHATLYWYQQALGQGPEFLTYFNYEAQPDKSGLPSDRFSAERPEGSISTLTIQRTEQRDSAMYRCASSLGQGYNEQFFGPGTRLTVL.

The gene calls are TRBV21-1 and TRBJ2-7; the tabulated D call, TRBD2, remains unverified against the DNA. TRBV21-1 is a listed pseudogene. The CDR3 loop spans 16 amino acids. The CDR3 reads CASSKGEAGGTFEQYF. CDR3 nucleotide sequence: TGTGCCAGCAGCAAAGGGGAGGCGGGTGGCACTTTCGAGCAGTACTTC.

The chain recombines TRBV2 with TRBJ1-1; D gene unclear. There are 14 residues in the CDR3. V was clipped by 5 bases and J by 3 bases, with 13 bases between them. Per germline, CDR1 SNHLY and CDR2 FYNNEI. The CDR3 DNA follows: TGTGCCAGCAGTAAAGGATATTCCCACACTGAAGCTTTCTTT. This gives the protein CASSKGYSHTEAFF. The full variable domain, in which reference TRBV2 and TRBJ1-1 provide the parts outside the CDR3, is EPEVTQTPSHQVTQMGQEVILRCVPISNHLYFYWYRQILGQKVEFLVSFYNNEISEKSEIFDDQFSVERPDGSNFTLKIRSTKLEDSAMYFCASSKGYSHTEAFFGQGTRLTVV.

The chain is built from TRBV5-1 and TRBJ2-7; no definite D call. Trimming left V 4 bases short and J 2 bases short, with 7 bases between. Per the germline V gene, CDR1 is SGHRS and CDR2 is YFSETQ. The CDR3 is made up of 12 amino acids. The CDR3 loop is CASSADTYEQYF. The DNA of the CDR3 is TGCGCCAGCAGCGCTGACACCTACGAGCAGTACTTC.

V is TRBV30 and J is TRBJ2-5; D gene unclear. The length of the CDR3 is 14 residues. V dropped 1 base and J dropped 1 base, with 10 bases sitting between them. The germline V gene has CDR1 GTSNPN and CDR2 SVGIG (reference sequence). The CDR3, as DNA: TGTGCCTGGAGTGGGTTGTCAGCCCAAGAGACCCAGTACTTC. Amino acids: CAWSGLSAQETQYF.

This CDR3 reads CASSRTSGRYEQFF. CDR3 nucleotide sequence: TGCGCCAGCAGTAGGACTAGCGGGAGATACGAGCAGTTCTTC. The V and J genes are TRBV10-1 and TRBJ2-1, with TRBD2 matching over 13 bases. Germline values: CDR1 WNHNN, CDR2 SYGVQD (reference sequence). This CDR3 is 14 amino acids long. V gave up 5 bases and J gave up 10 bases; unmatched junction bases: 5.